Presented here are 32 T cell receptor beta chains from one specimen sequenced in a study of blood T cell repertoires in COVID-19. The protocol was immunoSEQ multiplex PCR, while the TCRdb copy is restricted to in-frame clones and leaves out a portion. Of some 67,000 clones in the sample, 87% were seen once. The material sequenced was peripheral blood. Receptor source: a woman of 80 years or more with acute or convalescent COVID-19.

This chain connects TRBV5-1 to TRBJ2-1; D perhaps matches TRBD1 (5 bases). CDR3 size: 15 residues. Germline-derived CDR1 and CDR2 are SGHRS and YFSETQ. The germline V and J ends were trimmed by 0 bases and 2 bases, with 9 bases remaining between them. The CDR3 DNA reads TGCGCCAGCAGCTTGGAGAGACAGCCCTACAATGAGCAGTTCTTC. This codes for CASSLERQPYNEQFF.

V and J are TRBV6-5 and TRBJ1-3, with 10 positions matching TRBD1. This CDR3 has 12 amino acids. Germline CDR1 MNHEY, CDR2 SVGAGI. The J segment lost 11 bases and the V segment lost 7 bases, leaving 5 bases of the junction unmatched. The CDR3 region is CASMRDRGPIYF. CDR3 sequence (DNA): TGTGCCAGCATGAGGGACAGGGGACCCATATATTTT.

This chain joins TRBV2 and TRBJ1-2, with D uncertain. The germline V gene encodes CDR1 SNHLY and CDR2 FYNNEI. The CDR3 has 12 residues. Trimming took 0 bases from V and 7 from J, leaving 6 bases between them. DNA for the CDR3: TGTGCCAGCAGTGAAGCTCCGGTTGGCTACACCTTC. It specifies CASSEAPVGYTF.

Here the CDR3 reads CASSLPGQGDTEAFF. The CDR3 DNA sequence: TGTGCCAGCAGCCTCCCGGGACAGGGTGACACTGAAGCTTTCTTT. This chain connects TRBV5-6 to TRBJ1-1; TRBD1 aligns across 9 bases. CDR3 length: 15 amino acids. Germline values: CDR1 SGHDT, CDR2 YYEEEE. J lost 3 bases, V lost 4 bases, and 7 bases had no gene match. The entire variable domain, with the rest obtained from reference TRBV5-6 and TRBJ1-1, is as follows: DAGVTQSPTHLIKTRGQQVTLRCSPKSGHDTVSWYQQALGQGPQFIFQYYEEEERQRGNFPDRFSGHQFPNYSSELNVNALLLGDSALYLCASSLPGQGDTEAFFGQGTRLTVV.

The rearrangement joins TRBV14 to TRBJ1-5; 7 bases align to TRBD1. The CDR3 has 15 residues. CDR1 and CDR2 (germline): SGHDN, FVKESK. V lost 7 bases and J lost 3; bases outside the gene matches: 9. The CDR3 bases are TGTGCCAGCACCAGCGACAGGGATCCCAATCAGCCCCAGCATTTT. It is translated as CASTSDRDPNQPQHF.

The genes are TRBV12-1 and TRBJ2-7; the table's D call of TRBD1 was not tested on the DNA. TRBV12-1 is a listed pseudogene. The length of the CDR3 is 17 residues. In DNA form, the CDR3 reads TGTGCCAATAGCTGGGGATCAAAGGGACAGAAGTCCTACGAGCAGTACTTC. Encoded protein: CANSWGSKGQKSYEQYF.

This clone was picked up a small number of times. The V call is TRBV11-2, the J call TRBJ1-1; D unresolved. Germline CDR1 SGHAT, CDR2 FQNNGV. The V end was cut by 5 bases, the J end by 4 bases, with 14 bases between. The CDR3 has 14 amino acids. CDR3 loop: CASSPDRVSTEAFF. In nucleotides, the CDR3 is TGTGCCAGCAGCCCCGACCGGGTTTCCACTGAAGCTTTCTTT.

The CDR3: CASRDYTGELFF. DNA of the CDR3: TGTGCCAGCCGGGATTACACCGGGGAGCTGTTTTTT. The chain is built from TRBV6-5 and TRBJ2-2; perhaps TRBD2 as D (5 bases). The ends were cut back, 8 bases at V and 3 bases at J, with 7 bases in the middle. CDR3 length: 12 amino acids. CDR1 is MNHEY, CDR2 SVGAGI, per germline.

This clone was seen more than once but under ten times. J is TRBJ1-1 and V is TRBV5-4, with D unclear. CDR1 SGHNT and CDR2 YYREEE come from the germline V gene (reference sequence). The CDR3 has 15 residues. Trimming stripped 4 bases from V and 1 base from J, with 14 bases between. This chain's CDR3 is CASSGGPAGNTEAFF. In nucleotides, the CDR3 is TGTGCCAGCAGCGGCGGCCCCGCGGGGAACACTGAAGCTTTCTTT. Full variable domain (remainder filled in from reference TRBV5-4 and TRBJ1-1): ETGVTQSPTHLIKTRGQQVTLRCSSQSGHNTVSWYQQALGQGPQFIFQYYREEENGRGNFPPRFSGLQFPNYSSELNVNALELDDSALYLCASSGGPAGNTEAFFGQGTRLTVV.

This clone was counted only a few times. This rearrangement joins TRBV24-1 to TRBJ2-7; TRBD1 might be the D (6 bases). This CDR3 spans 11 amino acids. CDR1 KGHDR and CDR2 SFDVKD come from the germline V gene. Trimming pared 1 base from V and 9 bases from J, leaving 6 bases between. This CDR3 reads CATSDLGGQYF. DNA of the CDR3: TGTGCCACCAGTGATTTAGGGGGGCAGTACTTC.

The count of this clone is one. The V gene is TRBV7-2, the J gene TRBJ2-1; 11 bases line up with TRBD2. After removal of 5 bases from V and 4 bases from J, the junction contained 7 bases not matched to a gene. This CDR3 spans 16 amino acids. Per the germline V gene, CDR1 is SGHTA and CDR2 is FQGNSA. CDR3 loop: CASSTGLAGWYNEQFF. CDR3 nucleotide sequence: TGTGCCAGCAGCACTGGACTAGCGGGTTGGTACAATGAGCAGTTCTTC.

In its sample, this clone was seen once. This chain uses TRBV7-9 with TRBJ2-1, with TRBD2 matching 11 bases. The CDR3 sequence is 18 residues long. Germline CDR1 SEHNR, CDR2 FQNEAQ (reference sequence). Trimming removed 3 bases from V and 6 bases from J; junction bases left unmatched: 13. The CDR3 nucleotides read TGTGCCAGCAGCTTGGGGACTAGCGGTCCTGGGGGGCCCAATGAGCAGTTCTTC. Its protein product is CASSLGTSGPGGPNEQFF.

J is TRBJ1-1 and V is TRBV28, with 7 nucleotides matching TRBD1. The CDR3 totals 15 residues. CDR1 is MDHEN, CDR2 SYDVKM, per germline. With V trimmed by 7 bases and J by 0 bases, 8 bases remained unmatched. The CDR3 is CASMPLDRMNTEAFF. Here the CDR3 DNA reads TGTGCCAGCATGCCTTTGGACAGGATGAACACTGAAGCTTTCTTT.

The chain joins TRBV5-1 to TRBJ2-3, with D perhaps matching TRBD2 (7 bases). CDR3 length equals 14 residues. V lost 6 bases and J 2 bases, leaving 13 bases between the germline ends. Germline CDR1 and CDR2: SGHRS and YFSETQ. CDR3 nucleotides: TGCGCCAGCAAGGGGGGGGGCCACACAGATACGCAGTATTTT. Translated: CASKGGGHTDTQYF.

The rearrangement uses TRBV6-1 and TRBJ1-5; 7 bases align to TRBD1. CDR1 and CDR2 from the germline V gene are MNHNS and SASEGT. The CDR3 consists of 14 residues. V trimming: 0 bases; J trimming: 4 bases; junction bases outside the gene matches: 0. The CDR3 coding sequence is TGTGCCAGCAGTGAAGCGGGACAGAATCAGCCCCAGCATTTT. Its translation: CASSEAGQNQPQHF.

CDR3 loop: CASSRGQGKVEKLFF. CDR3 sequence (DNA): TGTGCCAGCAGTCGAGGACAGGGAAAGGTTGAAAAACTGTTTTTT. The rearrangement uses TRBV27 and TRBJ1-4, with 8 bases aligning to TRBD1. V lost 5 bases, J lost 7 bases, and 9 bases stayed unmatched. Per germline, CDR1 MNHEY and CDR2 SMNVEV (reference sequence). This CDR3 spans 15 amino acids.

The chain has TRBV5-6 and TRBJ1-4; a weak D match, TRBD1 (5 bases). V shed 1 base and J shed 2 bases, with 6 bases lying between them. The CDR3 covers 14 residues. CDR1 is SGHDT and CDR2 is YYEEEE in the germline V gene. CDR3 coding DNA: TGTGCCAGCAGCTTGAGGGGTACTAATGAAAAACTGTTTTTT. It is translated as CASSLRGTNEKLFF. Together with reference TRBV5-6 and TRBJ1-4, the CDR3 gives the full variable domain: DAGVTQSPTHLIKTRGQQVTLRCSPKSGHDTVSWYQQALGQGPQFIFQYYEEEERQRGNFPDRFSGHQFPNYSSELNVNALLLGDSALYLCASSLRGTNEKLFFGSGTQLSVL.

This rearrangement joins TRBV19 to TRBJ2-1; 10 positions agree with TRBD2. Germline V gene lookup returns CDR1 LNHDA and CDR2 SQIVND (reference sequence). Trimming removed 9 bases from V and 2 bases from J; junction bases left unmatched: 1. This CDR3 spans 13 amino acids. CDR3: CASTSGAYNEQFF. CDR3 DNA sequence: TGTGCCAGCACTAGCGGGGCCTACAATGAGCAGTTCTTC.

The CDR3 DNA sequence: TGTGCCAGCAGTCAAAGGACTACCTTCACCGGGGAGCTGTTTTTT. Protein product: CASSQRTTFTGELFF. V and J are TRBV2 and TRBJ2-2, with a possible D match to TRBD2 (6 bases). This CDR3 contains 15 residues. Germline V CDR1 and CDR2: SNHLY, FYNNEI. Trimming stripped 5 bases from V and 4 bases from J, with 14 bases between.

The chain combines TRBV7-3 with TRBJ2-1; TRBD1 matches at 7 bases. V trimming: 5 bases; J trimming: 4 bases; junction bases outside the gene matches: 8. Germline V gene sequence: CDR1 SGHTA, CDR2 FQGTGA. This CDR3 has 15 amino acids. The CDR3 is CASSDMGTVYNEQFF. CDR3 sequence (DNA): TGTGCCAGCAGCGACATGGGGACAGTTTACAATGAGCAGTTCTTC.

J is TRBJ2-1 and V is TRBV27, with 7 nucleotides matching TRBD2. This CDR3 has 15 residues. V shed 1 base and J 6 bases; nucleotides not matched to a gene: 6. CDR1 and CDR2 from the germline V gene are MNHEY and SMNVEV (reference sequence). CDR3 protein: CASSLYQRGPNEQFF. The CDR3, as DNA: TGTGCCAGCAGTTTATACCAGCGGGGCCCCAATGAGCAGTTCTTC.

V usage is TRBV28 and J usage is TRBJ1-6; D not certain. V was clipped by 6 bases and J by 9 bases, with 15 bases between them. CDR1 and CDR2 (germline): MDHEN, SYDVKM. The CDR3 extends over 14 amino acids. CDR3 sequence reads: CASRPTEAFSPLHF. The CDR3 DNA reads TGTGCCAGCAGACCGACTGAGGCTTTTTCACCCCTCCACTTT. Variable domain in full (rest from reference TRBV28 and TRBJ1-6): DVKVTQSSRYLVKRTGEKVFLECVQDMDHENMFWYRQDPGLGLRLIYFSYDVKMKEKGDIPEGYSVSREKKERFSLILESASTNQTSMYLCASRPTEAFSPLHFGNGTRLTVT.

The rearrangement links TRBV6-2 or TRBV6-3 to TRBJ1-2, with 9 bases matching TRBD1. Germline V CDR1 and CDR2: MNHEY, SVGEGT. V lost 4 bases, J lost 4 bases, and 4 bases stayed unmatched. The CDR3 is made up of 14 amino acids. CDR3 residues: CASSSQGATYGYTF. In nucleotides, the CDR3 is TGTGCCAGCAGTTCACAGGGGGCTACCTATGGCTACACCTTC.

The CDR3 here is CAGQSLDNSNEQFF. The CDR3 coding sequence is TGTGCCGGCCAATCCTTGGACAATAGCAATGAGCAGTTCTTC. The V call is TRBV28, the J call TRBJ2-1, with a possible D match to TRBD1 (5 bases). In germline, CDR1 is MDHEN, CDR2 SYDVKM. V was cut by 11 bases and J by 6 bases, with 20 bases left in between. CDR3 length: 14 residues.

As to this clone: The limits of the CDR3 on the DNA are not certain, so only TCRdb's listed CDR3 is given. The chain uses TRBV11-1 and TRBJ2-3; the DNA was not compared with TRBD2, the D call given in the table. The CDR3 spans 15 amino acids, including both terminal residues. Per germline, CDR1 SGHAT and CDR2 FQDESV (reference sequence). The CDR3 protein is CASDFRGGAADTQYF.

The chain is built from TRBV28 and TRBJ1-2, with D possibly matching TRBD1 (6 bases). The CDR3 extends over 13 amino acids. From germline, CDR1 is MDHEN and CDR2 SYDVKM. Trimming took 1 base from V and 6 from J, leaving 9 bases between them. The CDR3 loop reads CASSLSKGDGYTF. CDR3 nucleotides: TGTGCCAGCAGTTTATCAAAGGGGGATGGCTACACCTTC.

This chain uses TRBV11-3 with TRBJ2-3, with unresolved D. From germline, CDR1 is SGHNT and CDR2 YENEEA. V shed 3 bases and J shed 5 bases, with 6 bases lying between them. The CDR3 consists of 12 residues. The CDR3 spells CASSFFGDTQYF. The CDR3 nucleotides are TGTGCCAGCAGCTTCTTCGGAGATACGCAGTATTTT. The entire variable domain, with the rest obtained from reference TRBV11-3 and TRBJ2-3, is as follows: EAGVVQSPRYKIIEKKQPVAFWCNPISGHNTLYWYLQNLGQGPELLIRYENEEAVDDSQLPKDRFSAERLKGVDSTLKIQPAELGDSAVYLCASSFFGDTQYFGPGTRLTVL.

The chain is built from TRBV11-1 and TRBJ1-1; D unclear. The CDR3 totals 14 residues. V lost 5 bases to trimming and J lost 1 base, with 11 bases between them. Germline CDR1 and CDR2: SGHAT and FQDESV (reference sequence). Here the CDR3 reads CASSLRGRNTEAFF. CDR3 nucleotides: TGTGCCAGCAGCCTTCGCGGGCGGAACACTGAAGCTTTCTTT.

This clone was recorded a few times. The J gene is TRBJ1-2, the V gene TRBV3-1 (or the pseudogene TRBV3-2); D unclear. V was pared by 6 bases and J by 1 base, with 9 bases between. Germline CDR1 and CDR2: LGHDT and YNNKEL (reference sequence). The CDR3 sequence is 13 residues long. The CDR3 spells CASRGGNNYGYTF. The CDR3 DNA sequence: TGTGCCAGCAGGGGAGGGAATAACTATGGCTACACCTTC.

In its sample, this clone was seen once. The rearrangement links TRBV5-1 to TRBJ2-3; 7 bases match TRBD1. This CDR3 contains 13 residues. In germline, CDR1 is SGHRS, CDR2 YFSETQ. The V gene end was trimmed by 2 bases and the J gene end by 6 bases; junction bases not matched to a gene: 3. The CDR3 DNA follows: TGCGCCAGCAGCTTCGGACAGGCGGATACGCAGTATTTT. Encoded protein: CASSFGQADTQYF.

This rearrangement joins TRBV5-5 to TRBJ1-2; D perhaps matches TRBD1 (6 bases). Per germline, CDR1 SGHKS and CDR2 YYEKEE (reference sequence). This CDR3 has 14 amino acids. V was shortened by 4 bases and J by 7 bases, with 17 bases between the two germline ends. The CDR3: CASSPSRTASGYTF. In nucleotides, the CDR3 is TGTGCCAGCAGCCCGTCAAGGACAGCGTCTGGCTACACCTTC.

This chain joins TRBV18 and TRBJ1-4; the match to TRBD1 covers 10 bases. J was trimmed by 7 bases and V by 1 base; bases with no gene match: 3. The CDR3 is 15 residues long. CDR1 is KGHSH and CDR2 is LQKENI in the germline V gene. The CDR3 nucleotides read TGTGCCAGCTCACCACGGACAGGGGGTCTTGAAAAACTGTTTTTT. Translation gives CASSPRTGGLEKLFF.